The clone carrying this T cell receptor beta chain was counted ten times or more. The antigen is not known. Researchers barred patients who had uncontrolled infection, other autoimmune disease, pregnancy or lactation. This record comes from a study of T cells in Graves' hyperthyroidism and ophthalmopathy. Authors of the study amplified TCR beta CDR3 regions from RNA transcripts. HTBI primers were the set used in a first-round RT-PCR of the TCR CDR3. Via MiXCR, TCRdb re-called the multiplex PCR reads, giving one row per CDR3 protein. The sample lists fewer than 350,000 distinct CDR3 sequences; around 15% were seen once. General study findings and limits: By a 13 V-J model, ophthalmopathy was set apart from stable hyperthyroidism.

CDR1 and CDR2 (germline): MDHEN, SYDVKM. Trimming at V came to 2 bases and at J to 4 bases, leaving 6 bases not matched to a gene. The CDR3 length is 15 residues. The TCR comes from a woman in her forties or fifties with Graves' hyperthyroidism that later progressed to Graves' ophthalmopathy. The sequenced sample consisted of blood. This rearrangement joins TRBV28 to TRBJ2-5; TRBD1 matches 8 bases. DNA of the CDR3: TGTGCCAGCAGTTTAACCCGGCAGGGGGCAGAGACCCAGTACTTC. It encodes CASSLTRQGAETQYF.